The clone carrying this T cell receptor beta chain was observed many times. Germline lookup yields CDR1 SGHAT and CDR2 FQNNGV. CDR3 length: 13 residues. V lost 2 bases to trimming and J lost 1 base, with 5 bases between them. This specimen belongs to a study of T cells in Graves' hyperthyroidism and ophthalmopathy. TCR beta CDR3 sequences were amplified from RNA transcripts. TCR CDR3 underwent first-round RT-PCR with the HTBI primer set. MiXCR, applied by TCRdb to the multiplex PCR reads, yields one record per CDR3 protein. The profile shows hundreds of thousands of distinct CDR3 sequences, 16% of them singletons.

The receptor comes from a woman under 30 with Graves' hyperthyroidism. The sequencing sample was made of blood. The chain combines TRBV11-2 with TRBJ2-5; D is ambiguous. In DNA form, the CDR3 reads TGTGCCAGCAGCTTACTACGCCAAGAGACCCAGTACTTC. Translating gives CASSLLRQETQYF.